The entry below describes one T cell receptor beta chain. This table comes from immunoSEQ multiplex PCR, and its TCRdb copy is limited to in-frame clones, with some not included. The table lists approximately 110,000 clones, 93% of them singletons. The sample comes from a study of siplizumab effects on memory and regulatory T cells. There are 15 residues in the CDR3. Germline CDR1 is SGDLS and CDR2 is YYNGEE. Trimming cost V 0 bases and J 1 base, with 11 bases left between them. The rearrangement uses TRBV9 and TRBJ2-7, with D maybe TRBD2 (6 bases). Sequenced input: CD4+ T cells sorted from blood. The sequence derives from a human donor in good health. The CDR3 coding sequence is TGTGCCAGCAGCGTAGGGGGACTCCAGTCCTACGAGCAGTACTTC. This sequence encodes CASSVGGLQSYEQYF.